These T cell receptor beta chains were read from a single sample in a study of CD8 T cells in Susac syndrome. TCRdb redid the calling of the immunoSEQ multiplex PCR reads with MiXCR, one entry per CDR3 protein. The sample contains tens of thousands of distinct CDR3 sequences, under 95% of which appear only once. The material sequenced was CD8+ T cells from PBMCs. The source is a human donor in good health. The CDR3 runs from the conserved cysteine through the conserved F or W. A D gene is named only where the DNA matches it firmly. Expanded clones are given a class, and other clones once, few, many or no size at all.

CDR3 DNA: TGTGCCAGCAGCCTGACAGGGGGCAATCAGCCCCAGCATTTT
CDR3 protein: CASSLTGGNQPQHF
clone size: NA
J gene: TRBJ1-5
V gene: TRBV12-3/TRBV12-4
D gene: TRBD1

CDR3 DNA: TGCAGCGTTTTCCAGGGGGGCTACGAGCAGTACTTC
CDR3 protein: CSVFQGGYEQYF
clone size: NA
J gene: TRBJ2-7
V gene: TRBV29-1
D gene: NA

CDR3 DNA: TGTGCCAGCAGCCCGGGACTGGGAAGCTACGAGCAGTACTTC
CDR3 protein: CASSPGLGSYEQYF
clone size: NA
J gene: TRBJ2-7
V gene: TRBV3-1
D gene: NA

CDR3 DNA: TGTGCCAGCAGAGACCTCAAAGGAGCCAAAAACATTCAGTACTTC
CDR3 protein: CASRDLKGAKNIQYF
clone size: NA
J gene: TRBJ2-4
V gene: TRBV28
D gene: NA

CDR3 DNA: TGTGCCAGCAGCTTCAGCGGGACGACCTACAATGAGCAGTTCTTC
CDR3 protein: CASSFSGTTYNEQFF
clone size: NA
J gene: TRBJ2-1
V gene: TRBV7-8
D gene: TRBD2

CDR3 DNA: TGTGCCAGCAGCTTACAGGGTTTTCAGCCCCAGCATTTT
CDR3 protein: CASSLQGFQPQHF
clone size: NA
J gene: TRBJ1-5
V gene: TRBV7-9
D gene: NA

CDR3 DNA: TGCGCCAGCAGCCCCGGTCATGGGGCAAGGAGCGGGGAGCTGTTTTTT
CDR3 protein: CASSPGHGARSGELFF
clone size: NA
J gene: TRBJ2-2
V gene: TRBV4-1
D gene: NA

CDR3 DNA: TGTGCCAGCAGCACATCAGGGCGACAGAATGAGCAGTTCTTC
CDR3 protein: CASSTSGRQNEQFF
clone size: NA
J gene: TRBJ2-1
V gene: TRBV13
D gene: NA

CDR3 DNA: TGTGCCAGCAGTCCTGGACAGGGGCTCTATGGCTACACCTTC
CDR3 protein: CASSPGQGLYGYTF
clone size: once
J gene: TRBJ1-2
V gene: TRBV6-5
D gene: TRBD1

CDR3 DNA: TGCAGTGCTAGCCAGAACACTGAAGCTTTCTTT
CDR3 protein: CSASQNTEAFF
clone size: NA
J gene: TRBJ1-1
V gene: TRBV20-1
D gene: NA

CDR3 DNA: TGTGCCTGGAGTAAATTACGAAGACTAGCGGAAACCGGGGAGCTGTTTTTT
CDR3 protein: CAWSKLRRLAETGELFF
clone size: NA
J gene: TRBJ2-2
V gene: TRBV30
D gene: TRBD2

CDR3 DNA: TGTGCCAGCAGCCTCGGGGTCGGCAATCAGCCCCAGCATTTT
CDR3 protein: CASSLGVGNQPQHF
clone size: NA
J gene: TRBJ1-5
V gene: TRBV5-6
D gene: NA

CDR3 DNA: TGTGCCAGCAGCCCAACGGGAGGGATTGACACTGAAGCTTTCTTT
CDR3 protein: CASSPTGGIDTEAFF
clone size: NA
J gene: TRBJ1-1
V gene: TRBV7-9
D gene: NA

CDR3 DNA: TGTGCCAGCAGCCAAGTGGACCTGGACGGGAGGGACATTCAGTACTTC
CDR3 protein: CASSQVDLDGRDIQYF
clone size: NA
J gene: TRBJ2-4
V gene: TRBV3-1
D gene: TRBD2

CDR3 DNA: TGCAGCGTTGGGACAGGGGCGTCCTACGAGCAGTACTTC
CDR3 protein: CSVGTGASYEQYF
clone size: few
J gene: TRBJ2-7
V gene: TRBV29-1
D gene: TRBD1

CDR3 DNA: TGTGCCAGCAGCCCTCCCGAGGACTTGTGGACCCAGTACTTC
CDR3 protein: CASSPPEDLWTQYF
clone size: NA
J gene: TRBJ2-5
V gene: TRBV28
D gene: NA

CDR3 DNA: TGTGCCAGCAGTTTCTTGGCAGGACGGGCTGATGAGCAGTTCTTC
CDR3 protein: CASSFLAGRADEQFF
clone size: NA
J gene: TRBJ2-1
V gene: TRBV27
D gene: NA

CDR3 DNA: TGCGCCAGCAGCTTGGAAGCGGGACCTACCTACGAGCAGTACTTC
CDR3 protein: CASSLEAGPTYEQYF
clone size: NA
J gene: TRBJ2-7
V gene: TRBV5-1
D gene: TRBD2

CDR3 DNA: TGTGCCAGCAGTCCCGCAGGCTACAGCACAGATACGCAGTATTTT
CDR3 protein: CASSPAGYSTDTQYF
clone size: NA
J gene: TRBJ2-3
V gene: TRBV27
D gene: NA

CDR3 DNA: TGTGCCAGCAGTTTAACAGGGAACTATGGCTACACCTTC
CDR3 protein: CASSLTGNYGYTF
clone size: NA
J gene: TRBJ1-2
V gene: TRBV27
D gene: NA

CDR3 DNA: TGCAGCGTTGAAAACGGGGAAAGCACAGATACGCAGTATTTT
CDR3 protein: CSVENGESTDTQYF
clone size: NA
J gene: TRBJ2-3
V gene: TRBV29-1
D gene: NA

CDR3 DNA: TGCAGCGTTGAAGAGGGATACGAGCAGTACTTC
CDR3 protein: CSVEEGYEQYF
clone size: NA
J gene: TRBJ2-7
V gene: TRBV29-1
D gene: NA

CDR3 DNA: TGTGCCACCAGCAGAGATGAGAGCAATCAGCCCCAGCATTTT
CDR3 protein: CATSRDESNQPQHF
clone size: NA
J gene: TRBJ1-5
V gene: TRBV15
D gene: NA

CDR3 DNA: TGTGCCACCAGCCGGGCCAGTCCACAAGAGACCCAGTACTTC
CDR3 protein: CATSRASPQETQYF
clone size: NA
J gene: TRBJ2-5
V gene: TRBV15
D gene: NA

CDR3 DNA: TGCAGCGTTGAAGATCTGGGGACGGCCACAGATACGCAGTATTTT
CDR3 protein: CSVEDLGTATDTQYF
clone size: once
J gene: TRBJ2-3
V gene: TRBV29-1
D gene: NA

CDR3 DNA: TGTGCCAGCAGCCCCAGGGGCCAAGAGACCCAGTACTTC
CDR3 protein: CASSPRGQETQYF
clone size: NA
J gene: TRBJ2-5
V gene: TRBV5-6
D gene: NA

CDR3 DNA: TGTGCCAGCAGCCCCCGGGAGATGAGCGAGCAGTACTTC
CDR3 protein: CASSPREMSEQYF
clone size: NA
J gene: TRBJ2-7
V gene: TRBV9
D gene: NA

CDR3 DNA: TGTGCCAGCAGCACCCGGACAGGTGAGGAGGATAACGTCCTGACTTTC
CDR3 protein: CASSTRTGEEDNVLTF
clone size: NA
J gene: TRBJ2-6
V gene: TRBV5-4
D gene: TRBD1

CDR3 DNA: TGTGCCAGCAGGAATTTGGACAGGGAAGAAGCAGATACGCAGTATTTT
CDR3 protein: CASRNLDREEADTQYF
clone size: NA
J gene: TRBJ2-3
V gene: TRBV28
D gene: TRBD1

CDR3 DNA: TGCAGCGTTGAAGTGACCCGGACAGATACGCAGTATTTT
CDR3 protein: CSVEVTRTDTQYF
clone size: NA
J gene: TRBJ2-3
V gene: TRBV29-1
D gene: NA

CDR3 DNA: TGTGCCAGCAGCCAAGAACGGGGCTTATACAATGAGCAGTTCTTC
CDR3 protein: CASSQERGLYNEQFF
clone size: NA
J gene: TRBJ2-1
V gene: TRBV4-2
D gene: NA

CDR3 DNA: TGTGCCAGCAGCTATCAGGGGAGTCAAGAGACCCAGTACTTC
CDR3 protein: CASSYQGSQETQYF
clone size: few
J gene: TRBJ2-5
V gene: TRBV16
D gene: NA

CDR3 DNA: TGTGCCAGCCAGGCTGCAAACACTGAAGCTTTCTTT
CDR3 protein: CASQAANTEAFF
clone size: NA
J gene: TRBJ1-1
V gene: TRBV5-4
D gene: NA